A selection of T cell receptor beta chains follows, all from one sample in a study of shared clonotypes between healthy human individuals. The method was immunoSEQ multiplex PCR; TCRdb's version includes in-frame clones alone and lacks a portion of them. The profile shows roughly 1,500,000 clones, 95% to 99% of them singletons. Sequencing was done on a sample of naive CD4+ T cells sorted from blood. The receptors were gathered from a man aged 25-40 years in good health. CDR3s include the opening cysteine and the closing phenylalanine or tryptophan. D genes are given only for firm matches. For some rows the clone size is stated as once, few or many, or as a class when expanded; others skip it.

abundance	v_gene	j_gene	d_gene	CDR3nt	CDR3aa
once	TRBV5-4	TRBJ1-1	-	TGTGCCAGCAGCTTGGCCGGGGCGGCGAGAGCGGGTGAAGCTTTCTTT	CASSLAGAARAGEAFF
-	TRBV19	TRBJ2-1	-	TGTGCCAGTAGTATGGTTCCCGGGCGAAATCACAATGAGCAGTTCTTC	CASSMVPGRNHNEQFF
-	TRBV4-1	TRBJ2-7	-	TGCGCCAGCAGCCAAGTTATTAGCTCCTACGAGCAGTACTTC	CASSQVISSYEQYF
-	TRBV5-1	TRBJ2-7	TRBD2	TGCGCCAGCAGCTATGGACTAGCGGGAGGCCTAGTCTACGAGCAGTACTTC	CASSYGLAGGLVYEQYF
-	TRBV5-1	TRBJ2-2	-	TGCGCCAGCAAAAAGTCAGATTCGAACACCGGGGAGCTGTTTTTT	CASKKSDSNTGELFF
-	TRBV7-2	TRBJ2-1	-	TGTGCCAGCAGCCAATGGGGTGAGCAGTTCTTC	CASSQWGEQFF
once	TRBV18	TRBJ1-1	-	TGTGCCAGCTCCCCCAACCCACCCACTGAAGCTTTCTTT	CASSPNPPTEAFF
-	TRBV14	TRBJ2-1	TRBD2	TGTGCCAGCAGGGAGCGGGGAGGACCCTACAATGAGCAGTTCTTC	CASRERGGPYNEQFF
-	TRBV5-8	TRBJ2-1	-	TGTGCCAGCCTCAGGGAATCGCGGTACAATGAGCAGTTCTTC	CASLRESRYNEQFF
-	TRBV5-6	TRBJ2-1	TRBD2	TGTGCCAGCAGCTTGGGGCTAGCGGGGATTGAGCAGTTCTTC	CASSLGLAGIEQFF
-	TRBV5-1	TRBJ1-2	-	TGCGCCAGCAGCTTGGCAGGGTTCTATGGCTACACCTTC	CASSLAGFYGYTF
-	TRBV5-5	TRBJ2-3	-	TGTGCCAGCAGCTTGGCGGCAGGGGCCTACACAGATACGCAGTATTTT	CASSLAAGAYTDTQYF
-	TRBV5-5	TRBJ1-2	-	TGTGCCAGCAGCTTGAGTACAGCCCTTACGGGATATGGCTACACCTTC	CASSLSTALTGYGYTF
-	TRBV5-4	TRBJ2-7	-	TGTGCCAGCAGCCCCGCAGGACCCTACGAGCAGTACTTC	CASSPAGPYEQYF
-	TRBV5-4	TRBJ2-2	-	TGTGCCAACAGCTCGCAACTTCCGAACACCGGGGAGCTGTTTTTT	CANSSQLPNTGELFF
-	TRBV5-4	TRBJ2-2	TRBD1	TGTGCCAGCAGCCACCTAGGACAGGGAGGGAACACCGGGGAGCTGTTTTTT	CASSHLGQGGNTGELFF
-	TRBV27	TRBJ2-2	-	TGTGCCAGCCGGGCAACCTTAGGGGTCCCCGGGGAGCTGTTTTTT	CASRATLGVPGELFF
-	TRBV7-9	TRBJ1-1	TRBD1	TGTGCCAGCAGCCCTTACGGGACAGTGAACACTGAAGCTTTCTTT	CASSPYGTVNTEAFF
once	TRBV6-1	TRBJ2-7	-	TGTGCCAGCAGACCCCCAGTCAGCTCCTACGAGCAGTACTTC	CASRPPVSSYEQYF
once	TRBV5-1	TRBJ2-5	TRBD2	TGCGCCAGCAGCCCCCTTCTAGCGGGAGAGACCCAGTACTTC	CASSPLLAGETQYF
-	TRBV6-1	TRBJ2-2	TRBD2	TGTGCCAGCAGGAGTAGCGGGCGCACCGGGGAGCTGTTTTTT	CASRSSGRTGELFF
-	TRBV11-2	TRBJ1-5	-	TGTGCCAGCAGCTTAGTTAATGGGAACCAGCCCCAGCATTTT	CASSLVNGNQPQHF
-	TRBV5-1	TRBJ2-1	TRBD2	TGCGCCAGCAGCCCATTCAGTAGCGGGCGGGATGAGCAGTTCTTC	CASSPFSSGRDEQFF
-	TRBV30	TRBJ1-2	-	TGTGCCTGGAGTGTAGGCAGGGGCTATGGCTACACCTTC	CAWSVGRGYGYTF
-	TRBV7-9	TRBJ1-1	TRBD1	TGTGCCAGCAGCCGCGACAGGGGCCCATACACTGAAGCTTTCTTT	CASSRDRGPYTEAFF
-	TRBV27	TRBJ1-2	-	TGTGCCAGCAGTTCCAGAGCTAACTATGGCTACACCTTC	CASSSRANYGYTF
-	TRBV18	TRBJ1-3	TRBD1	TGTGCCAGCTCACCAAAGACAGGGACTGGAAACACCATATATTTT	CASSPKTGTGNTIYF
-	TRBV5-4	TRBJ2-7	TRBD2	TGTGCCAGCAGCTTACTAGCGGGAGACTACGAGCAGTACTTC	CASSLLAGDYEQYF
-	TRBV28	TRBJ2-1	-	TGTGCCAGCAGCCGGAGGGGGGATGAGCAGTTCTTC	CASSRRGDEQFF
-	TRBV19	TRBJ2-7	-	TGTGCCAGTAGTATTATGGTGGGGGGAAGGAGCGACGAGCAGTACTTC	CASSIMVGGRSDEQYF
-	TRBV5-5	TRBJ2-4	-	TGTGCCAGCAGCTTGTGGCCTGGAAACATTCAGTACTTC	CASSLWPGNIQYF
-	TRBV4-2	TRBJ2-3	-	TGTGCCAGCAGCCAAGAGAGTCTGGATACGCAGTATTTT	CASSQESLDTQYF
once	TRBV18	TRBJ2-1	TRBD2	TGTGCCAGCTCACCACCGGGACTAGCGGGCTACAATGAGCAGTTCTTC	CASSPPGLAGYNEQFF
once	TRBV5-1	TRBJ2-1	TRBD2	TGCGCCAGCAGCTTAGGGACTAGACCCTACAATGAGCAGTTCTTC	CASSLGTRPYNEQFF
once	TRBV5-1	TRBJ2-1	-	TGCGCCAGCAGTGCCTCCGGTGAGCAGTTCTTC	CASSASGEQFF
-	TRBV4-1	TRBJ2-5	TRBD2	TGCGCCAGCAGCCATCTAGCGGGCCTACAAGAGACCCAGTACTTC	CASSHLAGLQETQYF
-	TRBV9	TRBJ2-1	-	TGTGCCAGCAGCCCCACTAGCCTAGTCTACAATGAGCAGTTCTTC	CASSPTSLVYNEQFF
once	TRBV2	TRBJ2-5	-	TGTGCCAGCAGTGCTGGGGGCGAAGAGACCCAGTACTTC	CASSAGGEETQYF
-	TRBV9	TRBJ2-1	-	TGTGCCAGCAGCGTAGCGAGTTGGCTACCAGTCGATGAGCAGTTCTTC	CASSVASWLPVDEQFF
-	TRBV25-1	TRBJ1-1	-	TGTGCCAGCAGCCCTCCAGGGTTTAACACTGAAGCTTTCTTT	CASSPPGFNTEAFF
-	TRBV2	TRBJ1-2	-	TGTGCCAGCAGCCCAGACGGGAACTATGGCTACACCTTC	CASSPDGNYGYTF
-	TRBV6-1	TRBJ2-7	-	TGTGCCAGCGGCCGCGGACTCCTGTACGAGCAGTACTTC	CASGRGLLYEQYF
-	TRBV7-2	TRBJ2-3	TRBD2	TGTGCCAGCAGCTTAGTTGGAGCGGGAGGGCCCGATACGCAGTATTTT	CASSLVGAGGPDTQYF
-	TRBV5-1	TRBJ2-6	-	TGCGCCAGCAGCTTCTCAGCGAAGAGCTCTGGGGCCAACGTCCTGACTTTC	CASSFSAKSSGANVLTF
-	TRBV10-1	TRBJ2-7	TRBD2	TGCGCCAGCAGTGAAGGCGGGAGGGCCATCTACGAGCAGTACTTC	CASSEGGRAIYEQYF
once	TRBV27	TRBJ1-5	-	TGTGCCAGCAGTTTTGATCACAGGCAGCCCCAGCATTTT	CASSFDHRQPQHF
-	TRBV19	TRBJ2-2	TRBD1	TGTGCCAGTAGTCGGGGCAGGGGGCGCTTGGACACCGGGGAGCTGTTTTTT	CASSRGRGRLDTGELFF
-	TRBV7-9	TRBJ2-1	TRBD2	TGTGCCAGCGGGGAGGGCACGAGCTCCTACAATGAGCAGTTCTTC	CASGEGTSSYNEQFF
-	TRBV5-1	TRBJ2-1	TRBD1	TGCGCCAGCAGCTTGGGGACAGGGGTCATCAATGAGCAGTTCTTC	CASSLGTGVINEQFF
-	TRBV5-1	TRBJ1-1	-	TGCGCCAGCAGCTTGACCGCGGGGAACACTGAAGCTTTCTTT	CASSLTAGNTEAFF
-	TRBV30	TRBJ2-4	-	TGTGCCTGGAGTTTCAAGAATTCACTAGCCAAAAACATTCAGTACTTC	CAWSFKNSLAKNIQYF
-	TRBV6-1	TRBJ2-3	TRBD2	TGTGCCAGCAGAGTTACTAGCGGGAGTACAGATACGCAGTATTTT	CASRVTSGSTDTQYF
-	TRBV27	TRBJ2-7	-	TGTGCCAGCAAGAGAGGGCCAAGGTACGAGCAGTACTTC	CASKRGPRYEQYF
-	TRBV5-1	TRBJ2-1	TRBD2	TGCGCCAGCAGCCCACTGCCTAGCGGGAGTAGCTATGAGCAGTTCTTC	CASSPLPSGSSYEQFF
-	TRBV19	TRBJ2-1	TRBD2	TGTGCCAGTAGTATGGGACTAGCGGGAACCAGTGAGCAGTTCTTC	CASSMGLAGTSEQFF
-	TRBV5-1	TRBJ1-1	-	TGCGCCAGCAGCTCCGGACAGCTGAACACTGAAGCTTTCTTT	CASSSGQLNTEAFF
-	TRBV5-1	TRBJ2-5	-	TGCGCCAGCAGCCCCGGGACGGGCGAGACCCAGTACTTC	CASSPGTGETQYF
-	TRBV4-2	TRBJ2-1	-	TGTGCCAGCAGCCAACATTACAATGAGCAGTTCTTC	CASSQHYNEQFF
once	TRBV5-1	TRBJ1-1	TRBD1	TGCGCCAGCAGCGGGACAGGGGGCTTTATCGCTGAAGCTTTCTTT	CASSGTGGFIAEAFF
once	TRBV30	TRBJ2-2	TRBD2	TGTGCCTGGTTTCCGCCGGGACTAGCGGCCTTGGGCACCGGGGAGCTGTTTTTT	CAWFPPGLAALGTGELFF